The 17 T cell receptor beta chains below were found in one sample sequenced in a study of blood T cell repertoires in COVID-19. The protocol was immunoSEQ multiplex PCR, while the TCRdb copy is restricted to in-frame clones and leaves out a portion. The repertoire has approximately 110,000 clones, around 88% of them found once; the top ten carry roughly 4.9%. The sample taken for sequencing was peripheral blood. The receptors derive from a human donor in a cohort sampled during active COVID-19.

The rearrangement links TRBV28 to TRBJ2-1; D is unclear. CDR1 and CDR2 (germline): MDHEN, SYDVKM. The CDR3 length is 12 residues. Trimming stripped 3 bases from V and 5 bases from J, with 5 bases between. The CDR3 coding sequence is TGTGCCAGCAGTTTCCAGGACAATGAGCAGTTCTTC. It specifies CASSFQDNEQFF.

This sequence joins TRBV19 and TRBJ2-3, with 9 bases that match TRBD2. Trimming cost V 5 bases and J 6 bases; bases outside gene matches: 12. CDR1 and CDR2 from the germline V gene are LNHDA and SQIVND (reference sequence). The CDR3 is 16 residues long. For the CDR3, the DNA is TGTGCCAGTAGTCCGGCTCTAGCGGGGCCTCCCGATACGCAGTATTTT. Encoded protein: CASSPALAGPPDTQYF.

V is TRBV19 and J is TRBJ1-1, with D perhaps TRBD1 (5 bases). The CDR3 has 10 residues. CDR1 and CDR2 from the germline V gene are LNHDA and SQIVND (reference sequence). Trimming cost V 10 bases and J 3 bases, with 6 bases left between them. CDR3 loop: CAIGDTEAFF. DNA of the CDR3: TGTGCCATAGGGGACACTGAAGCTTTCTTT.

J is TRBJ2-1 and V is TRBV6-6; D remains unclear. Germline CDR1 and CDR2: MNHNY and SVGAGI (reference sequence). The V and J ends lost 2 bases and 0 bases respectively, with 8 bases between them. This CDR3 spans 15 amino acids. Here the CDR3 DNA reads TGTGCCAGCAGTTACGCAGGAAGCTCCTACAATGAGCAGTTCTTC. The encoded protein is CASSYAGSSYNEQFF.

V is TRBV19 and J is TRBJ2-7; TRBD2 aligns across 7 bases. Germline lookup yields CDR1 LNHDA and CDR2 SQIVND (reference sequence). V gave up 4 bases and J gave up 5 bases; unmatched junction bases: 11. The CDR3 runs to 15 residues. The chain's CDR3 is CASSNKGLVLHEQYF. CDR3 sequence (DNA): TGTGCCAGTAGTAACAAAGGACTAGTTCTCCACGAGCAGTACTTC. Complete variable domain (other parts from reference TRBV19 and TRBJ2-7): DGGITQSPKYLFRKEGQNVTLSCEQNLNHDAMYWYRQDPGQGLRLIYYSQIVNDFQKGDIAEGYSVSREKKESFPLTVTSAQKNPTAFYLCASSNKGLVLHEQYFGPGTRLTVT.

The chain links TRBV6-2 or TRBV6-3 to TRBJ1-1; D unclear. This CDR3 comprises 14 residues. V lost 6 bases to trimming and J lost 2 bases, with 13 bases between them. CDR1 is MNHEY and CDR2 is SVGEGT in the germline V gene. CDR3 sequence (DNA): TGTGCCAGCAGCCTGACGGCAGGCAACACTGAAGCTTTCTTT. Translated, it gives CASSLTAGNTEAFF.

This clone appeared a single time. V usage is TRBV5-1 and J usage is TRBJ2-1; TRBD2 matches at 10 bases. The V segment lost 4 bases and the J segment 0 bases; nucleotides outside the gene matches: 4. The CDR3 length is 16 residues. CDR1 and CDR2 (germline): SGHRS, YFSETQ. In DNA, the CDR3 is TGCGCCAGCAGCCCTTTAGCGGGAGGCTCCTACAATGAGCAGTTCTTC. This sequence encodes CASSPLAGGSYNEQFF.

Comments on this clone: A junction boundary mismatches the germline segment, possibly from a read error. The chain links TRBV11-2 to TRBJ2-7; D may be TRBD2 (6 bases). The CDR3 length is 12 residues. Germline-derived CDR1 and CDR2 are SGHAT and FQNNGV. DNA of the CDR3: TGTGCCAGCAGCCCCCGAGACCGGGAGCGGTACTTC. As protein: CASSPRDRERYF.

CDR3 region: CASSVGLAVSVKYEQYF. The DNA for the CDR3 is TGCGCCAGCAGCGTGGGACTAGCGGTATCAGTGAAGTACGAGCAGTACTTC. The V call is TRBV5-1, the J call TRBJ2-7, with 11 positions matching TRBD2. Trimming took 4 bases from V and 4 from J; bases not matched to a gene: 13. The CDR3 runs to 17 residues. CDR1 and CDR2 (germline): SGHRS, YFSETQ.

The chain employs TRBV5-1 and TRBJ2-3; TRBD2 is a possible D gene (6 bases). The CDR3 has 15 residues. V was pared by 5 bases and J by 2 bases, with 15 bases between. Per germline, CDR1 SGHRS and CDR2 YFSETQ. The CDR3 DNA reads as TGCGCCAGCAGTAATCCCGGGACTTTCACAGATACGCAGTATTTT. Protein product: CASSNPGTFTDTQYF.

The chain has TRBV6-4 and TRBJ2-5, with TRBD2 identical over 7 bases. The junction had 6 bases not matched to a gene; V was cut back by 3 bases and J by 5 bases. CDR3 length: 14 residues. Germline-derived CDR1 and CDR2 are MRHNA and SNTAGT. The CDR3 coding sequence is TGTGCCAGCAGTGAATCGGGGGGTCGGGAGACCCAGTACTTC. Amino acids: CASSESGGRETQYF.

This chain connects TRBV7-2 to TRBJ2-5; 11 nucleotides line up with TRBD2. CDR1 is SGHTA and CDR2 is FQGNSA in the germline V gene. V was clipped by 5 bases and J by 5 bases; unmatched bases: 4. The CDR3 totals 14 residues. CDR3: CASSRTSGHETQYF. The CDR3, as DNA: TGTGCCAGCAGCCGGACTAGCGGGCACGAGACCCAGTACTTC.

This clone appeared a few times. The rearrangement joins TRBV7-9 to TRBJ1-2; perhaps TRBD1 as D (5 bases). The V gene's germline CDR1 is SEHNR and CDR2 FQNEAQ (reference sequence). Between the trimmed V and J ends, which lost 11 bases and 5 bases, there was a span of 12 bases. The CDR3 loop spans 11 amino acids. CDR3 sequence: CASGKEYGYTF. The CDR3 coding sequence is TGTGCCTCAGGGAAAGAGTATGGCTACACCTTC.

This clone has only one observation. CDR3 DNA sequence: TGTGCCAGCAGCTCGATCGCTAGGGGTCAAGAGACCCAGTACTTC. Protein sequence: CASSSIARGQETQYF. The chain joins TRBV28 to TRBJ2-5; D is perhaps TRBD1 (5 bases). The length of the CDR3 is 15 residues. Trimming left V 6 bases short and J 2 bases short, with 16 bases between. The V gene's germline CDR1 is MDHEN and CDR2 SYDVKM.

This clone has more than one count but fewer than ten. CDR3 sequence reads: CASSSPEDSYNEQFF. CDR3 nucleotide sequence: TGTGCCAGCAGCTCCCCTGAGGACAGCTACAATGAGCAGTTCTTC. This chain uses TRBV7-9 with TRBJ2-1; tentative D call: TRBD1 (6 bases). V lost 4 bases and J 3 bases, leaving 13 bases between the germline ends. The germline CDR1 and CDR2 sequences are SEHNR and FQNEAQ (reference sequence). The CDR3 sequence is 15 residues long. The variable domain in full, with the rest retrieved from reference TRBV7-9 and TRBJ2-1, is DTGVSQNPRHKITKRGQNVTFRCDPISEHNRLYWYRQTLGQGPEFLTYFQNEAQLEKSRLLSDRFSAERPKGSFSTLEIQRTEQGDSAMYLCASSSPEDSYNEQFFGPGTRLTVL.

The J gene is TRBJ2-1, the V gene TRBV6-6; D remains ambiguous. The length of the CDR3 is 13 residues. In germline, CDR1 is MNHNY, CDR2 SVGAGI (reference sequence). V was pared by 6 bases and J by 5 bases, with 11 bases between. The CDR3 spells CASSSTVNNEQFF. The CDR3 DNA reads TGTGCCAGCAGCTCGACTGTAAACAATGAGCAGTTCTTC.

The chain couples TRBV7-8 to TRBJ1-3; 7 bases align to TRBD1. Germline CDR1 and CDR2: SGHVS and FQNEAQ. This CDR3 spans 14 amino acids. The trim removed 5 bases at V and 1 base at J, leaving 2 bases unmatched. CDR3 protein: CASSRQGSGNTIYF. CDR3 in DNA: TGTGCCAGCAGCCGACAGGGATCTGGAAACACCATATATTTT.